This T cell receptor (beta chain) was sequenced during a study of STAT5B mutations in CD4+ large granular lymphocyte leukemia. Study-wide points: Main leukemic clonotypes were patient-specific, but 25% appeared at low frequency elsewhere.

Original handling: Productive clonotypes were detectable down to 2.59 x 10-5 frequency. Clones were read by immunoSEQ multiplex PCR, and TCRdb kept only the in-frame ones, dropping some. V, J and clone size reflect that table, while D and trimming were determined from the DNA. The sample includes tens of thousands of clones, about 74% of them seen just once. As to this clone: Its antigen is still unknown.

Looked up from germline, CDR1 is SGHRS and CDR2 is YFSETQ. Trimming removed 4 bases at V and 1 base at J, with 14 bases between. CDR3 length equals 16 residues. The chain recombines TRBV5-1 with TRBJ2-2; weak D call: TRBD1 (5 bases). This sequence originates from a human donor in good health. Sequenced: CD4+ T cells from blood buffy coats. CDR3 in DNA: TGCGCCAGCAGCGGCCTTCAGGGTTTGAACACCGGGGAGCTGTTTTTT. Translation gives CASSGLQGLNTGELFF.